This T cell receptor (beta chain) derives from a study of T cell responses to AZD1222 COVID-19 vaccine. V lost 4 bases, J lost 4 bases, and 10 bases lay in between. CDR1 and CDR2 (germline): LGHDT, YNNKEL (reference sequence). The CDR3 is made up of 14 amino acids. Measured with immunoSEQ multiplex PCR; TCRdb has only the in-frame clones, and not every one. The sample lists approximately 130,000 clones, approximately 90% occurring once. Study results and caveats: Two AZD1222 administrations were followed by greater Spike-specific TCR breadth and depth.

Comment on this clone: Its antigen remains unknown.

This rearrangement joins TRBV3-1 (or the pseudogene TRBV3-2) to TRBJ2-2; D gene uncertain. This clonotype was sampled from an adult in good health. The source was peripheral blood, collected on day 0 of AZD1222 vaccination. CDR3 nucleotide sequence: TGTGCCAGCAGCCCAGACCATTCCACCGGGGAGCTGTTTTTT. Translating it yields CASSPDHSTGELFF.